This T cell receptor (beta chain) originates from a study of T cell repertoires in cytomegalovirus infection (dated by TCRdb to the late 2010s). With regard to the full study: Alongside well-studied HLA-B-restricted epitopes, the peptide stimulations were aimed at recently identified HLA-C-restricted CMV epitopes, whose presentation resists viral immunomodulation. The HLA type of each donor mattered for the analysis, because public TCR beta signatures pointed to carriage of CMV infection along with the matching HLA type.

General study outcomes and caveats: Carriers of CMV infection plus the relevant HLA type were discriminated by the cumulative frequency of public TCR beta family members in the study cohort and in an independent approximately 340-donor cohort. The ex vivo response was dominated by HLA-C-restricted CMV-specific TCR beta clonotypes, which also provided the single most frequent clonotype in two of eight donors.

The sample's treatment or condition label, decoded: in vitro stimulation with specific CMV peptide epitopes to enrich CMV-specific T cells. Instrument on record: Illumina HiSeq 1500. TCRdb reprocessed the public reads (quality trimming at Q25 with fastp, clone calling with MiXCR) and kept in-frame beta chains. Every distinct CDR3 protein forms one entry, paired with its most common genes and DNA. This sample holds around 71,000 distinct CDR3 sequences; roughly 39% were observed only once. Clones ranked in the top ten supply approximately 95% of the sample. The sample holds a few counts of this clonotype. Its antigen is currently not known. Per-base qualities were not stored, and no clone one base away is much larger. Deletion took 5 bases off V and 5 bases off J, with a span of 18 bases between the germline ends. The CDR3 holds 15 amino acids from the cysteine to the phenylalanine. CDR3 DNA is the only sequence kept; it has 45 bases, read in frame from the first base. CDR1 and CDR2 (SGHTA, FQGNSA) derive from the germline V gene.

Here the sequenced sample was CD8+ T cells from cultured PBMCs, taken from culture after CMV antigen stimulation. Rearrangement joined TRBV7-2 to TRBJ1-1; a tentative D match to TRBD1 spans 6 bases. The receptor's source is a human donor in good health (CMV status not recorded). Some clones in this sample may be carry-over from other donors' samples. Read as DNA, the sequence is TGTGCCAGCAGCGTAAACAGGGTCACGGGGACTGAAGCTTTCTTT. Its translation is CASSVNRVTGTEAFF.